This passage covers 3 T cell receptor beta chains from one sample sequenced in a study of blood T cell repertoires in COVID-19. The method was immunoSEQ multiplex PCR; TCRdb's version includes in-frame clones alone and lacks a portion of them. The sample carries 250,000 or so clones, around 90% recorded once. Sequencing was done on a sample of PBMCs or T cells enriched from blood (not recorded which). Receptors were obtained from a woman aged 30 to 39 with acute COVID-19.

The J gene is TRBJ2-7, the V gene TRBV6-2 or TRBV6-3, with a tentative D call TRBD2 (5 bases). V was trimmed by 7 bases and J by 3 bases, leaving 25 bases between them. Germline V lookup: CDR1 MNHEY, CDR2 SVGEGT. The CDR3 totals 17 residues. In DNA form, the CDR3 reads TGTGCCAGCACCCCTCCGGTCACCGGGAAAGCCTACTACGAGCAGTACTTC. This encodes CASTPPVTGKAYYEQYF.

V usage is TRBV13 and J usage is TRBJ2-3; 10 positions match TRBD1. The germline V gene encodes CDR1 PRHDT and CDR2 FYEKMQ (reference sequence). The CDR3 sequence is 15 residues long. The V segment lost 5 bases and the J segment 4 bases; nucleotides outside the gene matches: 6. The CDR3 protein is CASSPTGGFADTQYF. The CDR3 coding sequence is TGTGCCAGCAGCCCGACAGGGGGCTTCGCAGATACGCAGTATTTT.

The chain links TRBV9 to TRBJ1-1, with D uncertain. This CDR3 region has 13 residues. Trimming cost V 2 bases and J 5 bases, with 10 bases left between them. The germline gives CDR1 SGDLS, CDR2 YYNGEE. This CDR3 reads CASSVLEGTEAFF. The CDR3 nucleotides are TGTGCCAGCAGCGTGTTGGAGGGTACTGAAGCTTTCTTT.